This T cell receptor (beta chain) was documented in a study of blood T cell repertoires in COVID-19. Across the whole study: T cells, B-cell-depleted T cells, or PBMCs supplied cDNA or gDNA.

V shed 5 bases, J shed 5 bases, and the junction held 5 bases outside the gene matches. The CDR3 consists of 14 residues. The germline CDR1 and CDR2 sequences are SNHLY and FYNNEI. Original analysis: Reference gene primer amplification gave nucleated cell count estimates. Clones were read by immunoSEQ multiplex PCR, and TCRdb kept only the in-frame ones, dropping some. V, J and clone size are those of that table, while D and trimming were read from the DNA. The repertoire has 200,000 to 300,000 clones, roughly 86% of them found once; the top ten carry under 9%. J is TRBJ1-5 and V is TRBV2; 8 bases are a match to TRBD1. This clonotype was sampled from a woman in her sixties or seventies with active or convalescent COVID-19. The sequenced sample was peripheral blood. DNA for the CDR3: TGTGCCAGCAGTCCTGGACAGGGAGATCAGCCCCAGCATTTT. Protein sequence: CASSPGQGDQPQHF.